These 32 T cell receptor beta chains share one sample of origin, sequenced in a study of technical replicates of blood from four donors. The repertoire was sequenced with immunoSEQ multiplex PCR; TCRdb's copy has only in-frame clones and lacks some. The data show 45,000 to 60,000 clones, around 90% seen once. Input material: PBMCs. These receptors came from a human donor in good health. Some clones in this sample may be carry-over from other donors' samples.

This chain uses TRBV7-2 with TRBJ1-3; 10 bases fit TRBD1. Germline values: CDR1 SGHTA, CDR2 FQGNSA. Trimming removed 5 bases from V and 6 bases from J; junction bases left unmatched: 10. The CDR3 spans 16 residues. In nucleotides, the CDR3 is TGTGCCAGCAGCCCCCCACGGACAGGGGGGACAAACACCATATATTTT. Translating it yields CASSPPRTGGTNTIYF.

The CDR3 loop reads CAISDHPPGTGNTIYF. In DNA form, the CDR3 reads TGTGCCATCAGTGACCACCCCCCCGGGACTGGAAACACCATATATTTT. The V and J genes are TRBV10-3 and TRBJ1-3; D gene uncertain. The V gene lost 3 bases and the J gene lost 2 bases, with 14 bases spanning the gap. Germline V gives CDR1 ENHRY, CDR2 SYGVKD. The CDR3 runs to 16 residues.

V usage is TRBV25-1 and J usage is TRBJ2-7; D is possibly TRBD1 (5 bases). V shed 5 bases and J shed 3 bases, with 8 bases lying between them. In germline, CDR1 is MGHDK, CDR2 SYGVNS. This CDR3 spans 12 amino acids. The CDR3 loop reads CASSLTVYEQYF. In nucleotides, the CDR3 is TGTGCCAGCAGTCTGACAGTCTACGAGCAGTACTTC.

The J gene is TRBJ2-3, the V gene TRBV4-1, with 10 bases that match TRBD2. This CDR3 is built from 17 residues. V gave up 3 bases and J gave up 2 bases; unmatched junction bases: 8. Per the germline V gene, CDR1 is MGHRA and CDR2 is YSYEKL. In nucleotides, the CDR3 is TGCGCCAGCAGCCATGCCCAGACTAGCGGGTTCACAGATACGCAGTATTTT. This gives the protein CASSHAQTSGFTDTQYF.

The CDR3, as DNA: TGTGCCAGCAGTCTCCTTTTGGGCGGCTACACCTTC. This encodes CASSLLLGGYTF. The V call is TRBV2, the J call TRBJ1-2; the D is unclear. The CDR3 length is 12 residues. Germline CDR1 reads SNHLY; CDR2 reads FYNNEI. V gave up 5 bases and J gave up 8 bases, with 12 bases separating them.

The chain has TRBV19 and TRBJ2-1, with TRBD2 identical over 11 bases. V trimming: 6 bases; J trimming: 3 bases; junction bases outside the gene matches: 4. Per the germline V gene, CDR1 is LNHDA and CDR2 is SQIVND (reference sequence). The CDR3 length is 15 residues. The CDR3 sequence is CASSHLAGGYNEQFF. CDR3 sequence (DNA): TGTGCCAGTAGCCACCTAGCGGGAGGCTACAATGAGCAGTTCTTC.

The chain uses TRBV27 and TRBJ1-6, with a weak D call TRBD1 (6 bases). The CDR3 consists of 15 residues. The V and J ends lost 7 bases and 7 bases respectively, with 17 bases between them. Germline CDR1 MNHEY, CDR2 SMNVEV (reference sequence). The chain's CDR3 is CASTSVYRDNSPLHF. CDR3 nucleotides: TGTGCCAGCACGTCGGTATACAGGGACAATTCACCCCTCCACTTT.

The rearrangement links TRBV2 to TRBJ2-6, with 9 nucleotides matching TRBD1. This CDR3 spans 17 amino acids. Germline CDR1 SNHLY, CDR2 FYNNEI. V dropped 6 bases and J dropped 0; count of bases not matched to a gene: 6. The DNA of the CDR3 is TGTGCCAGCAGGGGACAGGGAATCAACTCTGGGGCCAACGTCCTGACTTTC. Translation: CASRGQGINSGANVLTF.

The rearrangement links TRBV6-6 to TRBJ1-2; 7 bases agree with TRBD1. Germline values: CDR1 MNHNY, CDR2 SVGAGI (reference sequence). V was clipped by 5 bases and J by 2 bases; unmatched bases: 8. The CDR3 is made up of 15 amino acids. Here the CDR3 DNA reads TGTGCCAGCAGTCGAAGTGACAGGGCCAACTATGGCTACACCTTC. Amino acids: CASSRSDRANYGYTF.

For this clone: A read error may produce the germline difference seen at one junction end. The chain uses TRBV4-2 and TRBJ1-6; 8 bases are shared with TRBD1. Germline assignment: CDR1 LGHNA and CDR2 YNFKEQ. This CDR3 has 13 amino acids. The CDR3 protein is CASSQDVGLTGDF. The CDR3, as DNA: TGTGCCAGCAGCCAAGATGTGGGGTTGACAGGGGACTTT.

V usage is TRBV9 and J usage is TRBJ2-3; D is ambiguous. CDR3 size: 12 residues. Trimming shortened V by 7 bases and J by 4 bases, and 10 bases separated the two germline ends. The germline gives CDR1 SGDLS, CDR2 YYNGEE. CDR3: CASFLTPDTQYF. In nucleotides, the CDR3 is TGTGCCAGCTTCCTAACTCCAGATACGCAGTATTTT. Using reference TRBV9 and TRBJ2-3 for the parts outside the CDR3, the full variable domain is DSGVTQTPKHLITATGQRVTLRCSPRSGDLSVYWYQQSLDQGLQFLIQYYNGEERAKGNILERFSAQQFPDLHSELNLSSLELGDSALYFCASFLTPDTQYFGPGTRLTVL.

The gene calls are TRBV5-5 and TRBJ1-4; D is ambiguous. Per the germline V gene, CDR1 is SGHKS and CDR2 is YYEKEE (reference sequence). The CDR3 loop spans 12 amino acids. The V gene lost 4 bases and the J gene lost 4 bases, with 5 bases spanning the gap. CDR3 nucleotide sequence: TGTGCCAGCAGCCCCCGTAATGAAAAACTGTTTTTT. Its protein product is CASSPRNEKLFF.

The genes are TRBV7-9 and TRBJ2-7; TRBD1 is a possible D gene (6 bases). Looked up from germline, CDR1 is SEHNR and CDR2 is FQNEAQ (reference sequence). V lost 5 bases and J 2 bases, leaving 19 bases between the germline ends. This CDR3 spans 16 amino acids. DNA for the CDR3: TGTGCCAGCAGCGTACTAACTACAGGGTTGCCCTACGAGCAGTACTTC. This encodes CASSVLTTGLPYEQYF.

This sequence joins TRBV19 and TRBJ2-5; 12 bases are a match to TRBD2. The CDR3 spans 16 residues. Unmatched junction bases numbered 4, after V lost 3 bases and J lost 2 bases. The germline CDR1 and CDR2 sequences are LNHDA and SQIVND (reference sequence). In nucleotides, the CDR3 is TGTGCCAGTAGTATTGGGCTAGCGGGAGGGCAAGAGACCCAGTACTTC. The encoded protein is CASSIGLAGGQETQYF.

The chain carries TRBV4-3 and TRBJ2-3, with 10 bases aligning to TRBD2. Trimming cost V 3 bases and J 4 bases; bases outside gene matches: 4. This CDR3 region has 15 residues. Germline CDR1 is LGHNA and CDR2 is YSLEER. CDR3 amino acids: CASSQEAGGSDTQYF. CDR3 nucleotide sequence: TGCGCCAGCAGCCAGGAAGCGGGAGGGTCAGATACGCAGTATTTT.

In nucleotides, the CDR3 is TGTGCCAGCAGCTTAAGGGGGCCCCGAACAGAGCCCCAGCATTTT. It codes for CASSLRGPRTEPQHF. V is TRBV7-9 and J is TRBJ1-5; 7 nucleotides align to TRBD1. The CDR3 length is 15 residues. Looked up from germline, CDR1 is SEHNR and CDR2 is FQNEAQ (reference sequence). V was clipped by 2 bases and J by 8 bases; unmatched bases: 9. Full variable domain (outside the CDR3, taken from reference TRBV7-9 and TRBJ1-5): DTGVSQNPRHKITKRGQNVTFRCDPISEHNRLYWYRQTLGQGPEFLTYFQNEAQLEKSRLLSDRFSAERPKGSFSTLEIQRTEQGDSAMYLCASSLRGPRTEPQHFGDGTRLSIL.

The J gene is TRBJ1-2, the V gene TRBV5-4; D gene uncertain. Trimming pared 3 bases from V and 5 bases from J, leaving 14 bases between. Germline values: CDR1 SGHNT, CDR2 YYREEE (reference sequence). The CDR3 consists of 14 residues. Here the CDR3 DNA reads TGTGCCAGCAGCTCTGGAGGGCGGAATTATGGCTACACCTTC. Translation gives CASSSGGRNYGYTF. Combining the CDR3 with reference TRBV5-4 and TRBJ1-2 gives the whole variable domain ETGVTQSPTHLIKTRGQQVTLRCSSQSGHNTVSWYQQALGQGPQFIFQYYREEENGRGNFPPRFSGLQFPNYSSELNVNALELDDSALYLCASSSGGRNYGYTFGSGTRLTVV.

This rearrangement joins TRBV7-9 to TRBJ2-1; 7 nucleotides align to TRBD2. CDR1 SEHNR and CDR2 FQNEAQ come from the germline V gene (reference sequence). The CDR3 runs to 17 residues. Germline trimming cut 2 bases from V and 2 bases from J; bases unmatched to any gene: 9. The DNA for the CDR3 is TGTGCCAGCAGCTTAAATCTGGGGAGGGTTGCCTACAATGAGCAGTTCTTC. Translating gives CASSLNLGRVAYNEQFF.

J is TRBJ1-2 and V is TRBV7-9; D call uncertain. V lost 5 bases and J lost 0, with 13 bases in between. Germline V CDR1 and CDR2: SEHNR, FQNEAQ (reference sequence). CDR3 length: 15 residues. CDR3 residues: CASSPGVLTNYGYTF. The CDR3 DNA reads TGTGCCAGCAGCCCCGGGGTCCTTACTAACTATGGCTACACCTTC.

This clone was seen once. The V gene is TRBV6-6, the J gene TRBJ1-6; D is perhaps TRBD1 (6 bases). Germline values: CDR1 MNHNY, CDR2 SVGAGI (reference sequence). The CDR3 is made up of 16 amino acids. V gave up 2 bases and J gave up 14 bases, with 22 bases separating them. This CDR3 is CASSYGDGQLPVSLHF. The CDR3 nucleotides read TGTGCCAGCAGTTACGGGGATGGACAGCTCCCCGTGTCCCTCCACTTT.

This chain joins TRBV9 and TRBJ1-5, with a tentative D call TRBD1 (6 bases). Germline-derived CDR1 and CDR2 are SGDLS and YYNGEE. Trimming removed 3 bases at V and 4 bases at J, with 11 bases between. The CDR3 is 14 residues long. The CDR3 spells CASSGGGQNQPQHF. The CDR3 DNA reads as TGTGCCAGCAGCGGGGGGGGGCAGAATCAGCCCCAGCATTTT.

The chain links TRBV9 to TRBJ2-7; weak D call: TRBD2 (6 bases). Trimming left V 3 bases short and J 4 bases short, with 17 bases between. From germline, CDR1 is SGDLS and CDR2 YYNGEE. This CDR3 contains 15 residues. The DNA for the CDR3 is TGTGCCAGCAGCGAATACACCGGCGGGGAATACGAGCAGTACTTC. Amino acid sequence: CASSEYTGGEYEQYF.

This clone was detected once. The rearrangement joins TRBV5-1 to TRBJ2-1, with unresolved D. Deletions cut 0 bases from V and 2 bases from J, with 9 bases between. Germline V lookup: CDR1 SGHRS, CDR2 YFSETQ. The CDR3 sequence is 15 residues long. DNA of the CDR3: TGCGCCAGCAGCTTGGTCGCAGGCCCCTACAATGAGCAGTTCTTC. It specifies CASSLVAGPYNEQFF.

The CDR3 region is CASSQERGTGELFF. The CDR3, as DNA: TGCGCCAGCAGCCAAGAAAGGGGGACCGGGGAGCTGTTTTTT. V and J are TRBV4-3 and TRBJ2-2; tentative D call: TRBD1 (6 bases). V was trimmed by 0 bases and J by 5 bases, leaving 7 bases between them. The CDR3 has 14 residues. Germline CDR1 is LGHNA and CDR2 is YSLEER.

This rearrangement joins TRBV4-3 to TRBJ2-4; TRBD2 might be the D (7 bases). The V gene's germline CDR1 is LGHNA and CDR2 YSLEER. V was cut by 0 bases and J by 8 bases, with 14 bases left in between. The CDR3 sequence is 15 residues long. CDR3: CASSQDLGAGDIQYF. The CDR3 bases are TGCGCCAGCAGCCAAGATCTGGGGGCGGGGGACATTCAGTACTTC.

The chain has TRBV5-1 and TRBJ2-7; D gene unclear. Trimming took 4 bases from V and 3 from J, leaving 11 bases between them. Germline V gene data show CDR1 as SGHRS and CDR2 as YFSETQ. The CDR3 spans 13 residues. CDR3 sequence (DNA): TGCGCCAGCAGCCCGTCCGGAGACTACGAGCAGTACTTC. The encoded protein is CASSPSGDYEQYF.

About this clone itself: Relative to the germline gene, one junction end is altered; a read error may explain this. The chain carries TRBV7-2 and TRBJ1-1; D is ambiguous. Germline V gene lookup returns CDR1 SGHTA and CDR2 FQGNSA. The CDR3 covers 14 residues. Written as DNA, the CDR3 is TGTGCCAGCACCTTAGGGAGGGCGAACACTGAAGCTTTCTTT. Translating it yields CASTLGRANTEAFF.

The sample holds one count of this clone. The gene calls are TRBV29-1 and TRBJ1-2; 9 bases fit TRBD1. This CDR3 contains 13 residues. Germline-derived CDR1 and CDR2 are SQVTM and ANQGSEA. With V trimmed by 3 bases and J by 5 bases, 4 bases remained unmatched. In DNA, the CDR3 is TGCAGCGTTGATAAGGGACAGGGATATGGCTACACCTTC. This translates into CSVDKGQGYGYTF.

The chain is built from TRBV4-2 and TRBJ2-1; D gene unclear. V lost 4 bases and J lost 2, with 3 bases in between. CDR1 and CDR2 from the germline V gene are LGHNA and YNFKEQ. The CDR3 loop spans 12 amino acids. The CDR3, as DNA: TGTGCCAGCAGCCCCGCCTACAATGAGCAGTTCTTC. It yields the protein CASSPAYNEQFF.

This clone was seen once. Mismatch with germline at one junction end may stem from a read error. The chain has TRBV15 and TRBJ2-3; 7 nucleotides agree with TRBD2. The germline gives CDR1 LNHNV, CDR2 YYDKDF (reference sequence). The CDR3 contains 15 residues. DNA of the CDR3: TGTGCCACGAGCAGGGAGGGAGCTAGCACAGATACGCAGTATTTT. It translates to CATSREGASTDTQYF. Full variable domain (outside the CDR3, taken from reference TRBV15 and TRBJ2-3): DAMVIQNPRYQVTQFGKPVTLSCSQTLNHNVMYWYQQKSSQAPKLLFHYYDKDFNNEADTPDNFQSRRPNTSFCFLDIRSPGLGDTAMYLCATSREGASTDTQYFGPGTRLTVL.

Only one count was recorded for this clone. The chain employs TRBV18 and TRBJ2-7, with a possible D match to TRBD1 (5 bases). This CDR3 is 14 amino acids long. Germline values: CDR1 KGHSH, CDR2 LQKENI. The V and J ends lost 3 bases and 2 bases respectively, with 11 bases between them. The CDR3 DNA reads TGTGCCAGCTCACCTTGGGGCCAAACCTACGAGCAGTACTTC. Encoded protein: CASSPWGQTYEQYF.

DNA of the CDR3: TGCGCCAGCAGCCTAAGGCGGGGAGAAAAACTGTTTTTT. Protein product: CASSLRRGEKLFF. This chain links TRBV4-3 with TRBJ1-4, with unresolved D. V dropped 4 bases and J dropped 8 bases, with 11 bases sitting between them. The CDR3 is 13 amino acids. Germline V CDR1 and CDR2: LGHNA, YSLEER.